Reported below is one T cell receptor beta chain. Its antigen remains unknown. This sample is drawn from a study of shared clonotypes between healthy human individuals. Study overall: Plates per donor: three CD4 naive, three CD4 memory, two CD8 naive, one CD8 memory. Study conclusions and caveats: When compared with the clonotypes that were shared by all four sorted-subset donors, the non-shared clonotypes turned out to have lower generation probabilities. Only a few donors were included, so the genetic and exposure-history diversity represented was limited.

Naive CD8 cells comprised CD45RO-negative, CCR7-positively selected cells, excluding terminally differentiated effector memory CD45RA+ cells. The healthy adult donors were HIV-negative and reported no recent acute infections or vaccinations. The assay was immunoSEQ multiplex PCR, and TCRdb's table has in-frame clones only and misses some. The sample holds over 2,000,000 clones; 80% to 95% are singletons and the top ten take over 1.5%. Trimming removed 2 bases at V and 7 bases at J, with 14 bases between. CDR3 length: 15 residues. Germline V CDR1 and CDR2: MNHEY, SMNVEV (reference sequence). The V gene is TRBV27, the J gene TRBJ2-2, with D perhaps matching TRBD2 (6 bases). The sample was naive CD8+ T cells from PBMCs. This receptor was taken from a man between 18 and 29 years old in good health. Some clones in this sample may be carry-over from other donors' samples. This chain's CDR3 is CASSLGGNFGGELFF. The CDR3 DNA is TGTGCCAGCAGTTTAGGCGGGAATTTTGGCGGGGAGCTGTTTTTT.